The T cell receptor beta chain under discussion was sequenced for a study of T cell changes during pregnancy in multiple sclerosis. The CDR3 is made up of 11 amino acids. J was trimmed by 5 bases and V by 7 bases; bases with no gene match: 1. CDR1 is SQVTM and CDR2 is ANQGSEA in the germline V gene. Here immunoSEQ multiplex PCR was the method, and the copy in TCRdb shows in-frame clones only, minus some. In the table there are tens of thousands of clones, roughly nine tenths of which are singletons. The TCR comes from a female donor in good health, enrolled as a control in a pregnancy study. The input for sequencing was peripheral blood, taken in the third trimester of pregnancy. This chain uses TRBV29-1 with TRBJ2-1; TRBD1 agrees at 8 bases. The CDR3 protein is CSARGHNEQFF. DNA of the CDR3: TGCAGCGCCAGGGGGCACAATGAGCAGTTCTTC.